These T cell receptor beta chains were read from a single sample in a study of blood T cell repertoires in COVID-19. Data came from immunoSEQ multiplex PCR; TCRdb stores just in-frame clones and leaves some out. The data show 350,000 to 400,000 clones, with roughly 89% seen just once and 6.5% held by the top ten. The sequencing input was peripheral blood. Every receptor here comes from a man younger than 35 with active or convalescent COVID-19. The CDR3 runs from the conserved cysteine through the conserved F or W. D genes are given only for firm matches. The listing skips clone size in some rows; elsewhere it reads once, few, many or a size class.

CDR3 DNA: TGTGCCAGCAGCCAAGCGGTGAGACAGGGGGCTTACACTGAAGCTTTCTTT
CDR3 protein: CASSQAVRQGAYTEAFF
D gene: TRBD1
clone size: few
J gene: TRBJ1-1
CDR3 length: 17
V gene: TRBV4-2

CDR3 DNA: TGTGCCAGCAGCGTAACCGAGGGCTATGGCTACACCTTC
CDR3 protein: CASSVTEGYGYTF
D gene: .
clone size: .
J gene: TRBJ1-2
CDR3 length: 13
V gene: TRBV7-2

CDR3 DNA: TGCAGCGTTGAAGATAGGGGGACAACTAACTATGGCTACACCTTC
CDR3 protein: CSVEDRGTTNYGYTF
D gene: .
clone size: .
J gene: TRBJ1-2
CDR3 length: 15
V gene: TRBV29-1

CDR3 DNA: TGTGCCAGCAGTTCGGGCGGGGTTGGGGAAAAACTGTTTTTT
CDR3 protein: CASSSGGVGEKLFF
D gene: .
clone size: .
J gene: TRBJ1-4
CDR3 length: 14
V gene: TRBV27

CDR3 DNA: TGTGCCAGCTCACAACTAAGGGACAGCCCGGGAGCTTTCTTT
CDR3 protein: CASSQLRDSPGAFF
D gene: TRBD1
clone size: few
J gene: TRBJ1-1
CDR3 length: 14
V gene: TRBV18

CDR3 DNA: TGTGCCAGCAGTTACTCGAGGGGGGGCGTTGAAAAACTGTTTTTT
CDR3 protein: CASSYSRGGVEKLFF
D gene: .
clone size: .
J gene: TRBJ1-4
CDR3 length: 15
V gene: TRBV6-5

CDR3 DNA: TGTGCCAGCAGTAGAACAGGGGGAACAAATCAGCCCCAGCATTTT
CDR3 protein: CASSRTGGTNQPQHF
D gene: TRBD1
clone size: few
J gene: TRBJ1-5
CDR3 length: 15
V gene: TRBV6-5

CDR3 DNA: TGTGCCAGCAGTTCCCCCCCTCGCGTGCGTGATGAGCAGTTCTTC
CDR3 protein: CASSSPPRVRDEQFF
D gene: .
clone size: .
J gene: TRBJ2-1
CDR3 length: 15
V gene: TRBV27

CDR3 DNA: TGTGCCAGCAGTCAGGGACTAGCGGGGGTCGAGCAGTACTTC
CDR3 protein: CASSQGLAGVEQYF
D gene: TRBD2
clone size: .
J gene: TRBJ2-7
CDR3 length: 14
V gene: TRBV6-6

CDR3 DNA: TGTGCCAGCAGCTTGTCCTACTCCGCCTACGAGCAGTACTTC
CDR3 protein: CASSLSYSAYEQYF
D gene: .
clone size: .
J gene: TRBJ2-7
CDR3 length: 14
V gene: TRBV5-5

CDR3 DNA: TGTGCCAGCAGTACAGGGATGCGGCAGCCCCAGCATTTT
CDR3 protein: CASSTGMRQPQHF
D gene: .
clone size: .
J gene: TRBJ1-5
CDR3 length: 13
V gene: TRBV2

CDR3 DNA: TGTGCCAGCAGCGCCGGGACTAGCATCTACAATGAGCAGTTCTTC
CDR3 protein: CASSAGTSIYNEQFF
D gene: TRBD2
clone size: .
J gene: TRBJ2-1
CDR3 length: 15
V gene: TRBV5-6

CDR3 DNA: TGTGCCAGCAGTCCGATAGGACAGGGATTACCTCAGCCCCAGCATTTT
CDR3 protein: CASSPIGQGLPQPQHF
D gene: TRBD1
clone size: .
J gene: TRBJ1-5
CDR3 length: 16
V gene: TRBV27